The present TCR beta chain was sequenced within a study of OX40 agonist ivuxolimab in advanced cancers. With respect to the entire study: Ivuxolimab, which targeted the costimulatory receptor OX40 (CD134), was an agonistic, fully human IgG2 monoclonal antibody. Partial responses occurred in three dose-escalation patients, of whom one had hepatocellular carcinoma and two had cutaneous melanoma. The purpose of peripheral TCRbeta sequencing was to test whether ivuxolimab changed TCR sequence diversity and led to clonal T-cell expansion. A male proportion of 70% to 90% and a mean age of 60 years, ranging from about 23 to 90, were recorded for the dose-escalation cohort. Of the roughly 50 dose-escalation patients, hepatocellular carcinoma was present in about 20, melanoma in around 15, renal cell carcinoma in 9 and head and neck cancer in 9. Intravenous ivuxolimab was administered to patients every 2 weeks at six dose levels: 0.01, 0.1, 0.3, 1.5, 3 and 10 mg/kg. Prior anti-PD-1, anti-PD-L1 or anti-CTLA-4 therapy was permitted, and checkpoint inhibitors had been received by about 44% of dose-escalation patients. The paper reports the monotherapy dose-escalation portion (N of about 47 patients) of the phase I ivuxolimab trial.

The trial excluded patients who had a history of autoimmune disease or were on systemic immunosuppression. Peripheral blood for TCR sequencing was drawn from every dose cohort at baseline, at cycle 4 day 1 and at cycle 7 day 1. The samples were taken from a phase I, first-in-human, multicenter, open-label dose-escalation trial of ivuxolimab. Adults with locally advanced or metastatic melanoma, renal cell carcinoma, hepatocellular carcinoma or head and neck squamous cell carcinoma were enrolled in the trial. Before TCR sequencing, CD4+ T cells and CD8+ T cells from peripheral blood were sorted into separate populations. The CDR3 sequence holds 14 residues, the cysteine and phenylalanine included. Only the CDR3 part of the read is kept: 42 bases, read in frame from the first base. Sequences SEHNR (CDR1) and FQNEAQ (CDR2) are obtained from the germline V gene (reference sequence). At the junction V is shortened by 5 bases and J by 5 bases, with 15 bases in between.

Genomic DNA was isolated from the sorted cells so that the TCRbeta CDR3 region could be sequenced. TCRbeta CDR3 regions were sequenced using the immunoSEQ Assay. TCRdb re-hosts the immuneACCESS table, in-frame sequences only. Its copies lack some clones; in the studies checked, an unresolved V gene accounts for under half of them, and the cause for the rest is not known. Recorded for this sample are approximately 33,000 clones; 88% of them occurred a single time. The leading ten clones occupy about two fifths of the sample. On the study overall, not on this receptor specifically: After ivuxolimab, CD8+ T cells had more expanded clones than CD4+ T cells on average. Which antigens the clonally expanded peripheral T cells were specific for was not determined. In partial responders in the 0.1-3.0 mg/kg groups, normalized peripheral clonal expansion was found to be among the lowest, especially among CD8+ T cells. Clonal expansion of both CD4+ and CD8+ blood T cells was observed from baseline to week 6 at doses 0.1 to 3.0 mg/kg. Low levels of normalized T-cell clonal expansion were also seen in some patients who did not respond.

About this clone: The antigen this receptor binds is unknown. No base-level quality is on record; no much larger clone is a single base apart.

The TCR comes from an adult with an advanced solid tumor such as melanoma, head and neck, liver or kidney cancer. The sequenced sample was CD4+ or CD8+ T cells sorted from blood, obtained in a trial of the OX40 agonist ivuxolimab. The chain couples TRBV7-9 to TRBJ2-5, with TRBD1 tentatively as D gene (7 bases match). The nucleotides read TGTGCCAGCAGCCCCCCAGGGGGGTTGGAGACCCAGTACTTC. It encodes CASSPPGGLETQYF.